This TCR beta chain was observed in a study of blood T cell repertoires in COVID-19. Only one count was recorded for this clone. This CDR3 comprises 17 residues. The V and J ends lost 0 bases and 2 bases, in that order; junction bases with no gene match: 8. Germline assignment: CDR1 SGDLS and CDR2 YYNGEE. Seattle researchers signed up patients amid active infection and tracked them longitudinally. Profiled with immunoSEQ multiplex PCR; TCRdb holds only in-frame clones, not every one. The sample has about 210,000 clones, about four fifths seen once; the top ten hold 7.5% to 9%. The sequence derives from a woman aged 80 or over with COVID-19, enrolled during active disease. The specimen was peripheral blood. This chain joins TRBV9 and TRBJ1-3; 7 bases align to TRBD1. The CDR3 nucleotides read TGTGCCAGCAGCGTAGGAACCATCACAGGGGCTGGAAACACCATATATTTT. This encodes CASSVGTITGAGNTIYF. The variable domain in full, completed from reference TRBV9 and TRBJ1-3, reads DSGVTQTPKHLITATGQRVTLRCSPRSGDLSVYWYQQSLDQGLQFLIQYYNGEERAKGNILERFSAQQFPDLHSELNLSSLELGDSALYFCASSVGTITGAGNTIYFGEGSWLTVV.